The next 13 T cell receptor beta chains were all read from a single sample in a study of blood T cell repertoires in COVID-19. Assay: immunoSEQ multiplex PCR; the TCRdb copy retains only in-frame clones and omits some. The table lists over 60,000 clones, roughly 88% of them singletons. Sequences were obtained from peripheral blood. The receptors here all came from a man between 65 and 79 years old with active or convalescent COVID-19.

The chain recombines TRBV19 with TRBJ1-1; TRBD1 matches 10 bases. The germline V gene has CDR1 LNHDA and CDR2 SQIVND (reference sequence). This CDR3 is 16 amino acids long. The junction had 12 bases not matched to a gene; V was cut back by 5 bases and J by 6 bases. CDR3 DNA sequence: TGTGCCAGTAGTCCCCGGACAGGGGGAATCAAGGCTGAAGCTTTCTTT. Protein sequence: CASSPRTGGIKAEAFF.

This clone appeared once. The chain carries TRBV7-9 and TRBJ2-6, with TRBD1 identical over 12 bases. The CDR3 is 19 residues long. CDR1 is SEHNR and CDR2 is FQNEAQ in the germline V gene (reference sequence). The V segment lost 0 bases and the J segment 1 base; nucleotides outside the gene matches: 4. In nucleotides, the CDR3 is TGTGCCAGCAGCTTAGCCGGGACAGGGGGCGTTTCTGGGGCCAACGTCCTGACTTTC. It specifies CASSLAGTGGVSGANVLTF.

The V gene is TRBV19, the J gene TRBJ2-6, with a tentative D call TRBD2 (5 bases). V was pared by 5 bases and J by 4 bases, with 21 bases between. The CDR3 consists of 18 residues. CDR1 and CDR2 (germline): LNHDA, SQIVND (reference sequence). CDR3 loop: CASSARVALVGGANVLTF. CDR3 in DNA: TGTGCCAGTAGTGCGCGGGTGGCCCTCGTTGGAGGGGCCAACGTCCTGACTTTC.

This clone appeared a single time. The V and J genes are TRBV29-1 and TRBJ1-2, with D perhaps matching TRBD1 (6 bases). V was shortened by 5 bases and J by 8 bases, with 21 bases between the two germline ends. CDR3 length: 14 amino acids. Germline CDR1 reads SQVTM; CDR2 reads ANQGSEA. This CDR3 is CSVFVGQGWRGYTF. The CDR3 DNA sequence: TGCAGCGTTTTTGTGGGACAAGGTTGGCGGGGCTACACCTTC.

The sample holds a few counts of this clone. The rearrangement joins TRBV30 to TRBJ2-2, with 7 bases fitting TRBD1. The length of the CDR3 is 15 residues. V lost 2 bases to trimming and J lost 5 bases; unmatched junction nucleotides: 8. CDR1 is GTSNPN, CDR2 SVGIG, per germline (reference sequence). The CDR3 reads CAWSRDSNPTGELFF. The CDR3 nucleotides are TGTGCCTGGAGTCGGGACAGCAACCCTACCGGGGAGCTGTTTTTT.

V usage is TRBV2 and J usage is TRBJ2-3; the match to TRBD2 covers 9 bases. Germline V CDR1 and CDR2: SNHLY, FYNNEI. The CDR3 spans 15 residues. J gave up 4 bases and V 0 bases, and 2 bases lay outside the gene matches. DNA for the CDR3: TGTGCCAGCAGTGAAGCGGTAGCGGGGGCAGATACGCAGTATTTT. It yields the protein CASSEAVAGADTQYF.

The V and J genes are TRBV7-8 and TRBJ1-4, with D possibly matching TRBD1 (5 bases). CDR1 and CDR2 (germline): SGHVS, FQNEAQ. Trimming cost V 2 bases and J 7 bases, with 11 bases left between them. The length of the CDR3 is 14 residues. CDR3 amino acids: CASSLTGRGEKLFF. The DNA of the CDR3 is TGTGCCAGCAGCTTAACCGGGAGGGGTGAAAAACTGTTTTTT.

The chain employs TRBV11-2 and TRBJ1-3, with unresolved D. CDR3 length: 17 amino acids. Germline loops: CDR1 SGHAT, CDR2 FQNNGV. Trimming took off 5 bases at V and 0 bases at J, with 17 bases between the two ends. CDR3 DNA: TGTGCCAGCAGCCCCCTACTTGACCGGAGCTCTGGAAACACCATATATTTT. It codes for CASSPLLDRSSGNTIYF.

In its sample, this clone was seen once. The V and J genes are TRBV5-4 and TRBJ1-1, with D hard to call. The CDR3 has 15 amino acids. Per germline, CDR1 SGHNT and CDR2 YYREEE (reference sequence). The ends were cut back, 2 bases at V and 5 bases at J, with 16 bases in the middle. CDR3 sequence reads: CASSLDTGRDTEAFF. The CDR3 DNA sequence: TGTGCCAGCAGCTTAGATACGGGTCGCGATACTGAAGCTTTCTTT. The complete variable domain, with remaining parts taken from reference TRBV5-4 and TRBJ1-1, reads ETGVTQSPTHLIKTRGQQVTLRCSSQSGHNTVSWYQQALGQGPQFIFQYYREEENGRGNFPPRFSGLQFPNYSSELNVNALELDDSALYLCASSLDTGRDTEAFFGQGTRLTVV.

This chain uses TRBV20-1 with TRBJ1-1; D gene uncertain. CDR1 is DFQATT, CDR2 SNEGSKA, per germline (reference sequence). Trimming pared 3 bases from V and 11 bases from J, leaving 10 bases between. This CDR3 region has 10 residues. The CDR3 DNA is TGCAGTGCTAGCGCGGGTAAGGCTTTCTTT. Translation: CSASAGKAFF.

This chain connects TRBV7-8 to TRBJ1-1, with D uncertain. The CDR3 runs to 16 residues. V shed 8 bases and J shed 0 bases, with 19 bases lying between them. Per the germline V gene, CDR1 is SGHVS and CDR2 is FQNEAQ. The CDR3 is CASGRWAASLNTEAFF. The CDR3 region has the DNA TGTGCCAGCGGTCGGTGGGCAGCAAGTCTGAACACTGAAGCTTTCTTT.

CDR3 protein: CASSRRAGDPDNEQFF. The CDR3 DNA sequence: TGTGCCAGTAGCCGCAGGGCGGGAGACCCCGACAATGAGCAGTTCTTC. The chain links TRBV19 to TRBJ2-1, with 7 nucleotides matching TRBD2. Germline trimming cut 6 bases from V and 5 bases from J; bases unmatched to any gene: 13. This CDR3 contains 16 residues. Germline V gene data show CDR1 as LNHDA and CDR2 as SQIVND (reference sequence).

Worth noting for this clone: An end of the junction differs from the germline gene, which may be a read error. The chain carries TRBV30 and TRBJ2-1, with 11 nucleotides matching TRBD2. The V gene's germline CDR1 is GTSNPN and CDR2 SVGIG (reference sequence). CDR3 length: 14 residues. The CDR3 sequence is CASRVASGRPHAIF. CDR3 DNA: TGTGCCTCCCGAGTGGCTAGCGGGAGGCCTCACGCGATCTTC.